The clone carrying this T cell receptor beta chain was seen a few times. This sample was included in a study of T cell repertoires in cytomegalovirus infection. Germline values: CDR1 SGHDT, CDR2 YYEEEE. Trimming stripped 0 bases from V and 3 bases from J, with 10 bases between. The CDR3 runs to 15 residues. Using its own MiXCR run on the reads, TCRdb lists one record per CDR3 protein. This sample carries about 180,000 distinct CDR3 sequences, roughly 17% of them seen once, and the ten largest clones take under 30%. The sequenced material came from CD8+ T cells from PBMCs. This TCR came from a human donor in good health (CMV status not recorded). Some clones in this sample may be carry-over from other donors' samples. The chain employs TRBV5-6 and TRBJ1-5; unclear D gene. DNA for the CDR3: TGTGCCAGCAGCTTGGGTTCAGGACCCAATCAGCCCCAGCATTTT. This codes for CASSLGSGPNQPQHF. Drawing the rest from reference TRBV5-6 and TRBJ1-5, the complete variable domain is DAGVTQSPTHLIKTRGQQVTLRCSPKSGHDTVSWYQQALGQGPQFIFQYYEEEERQRGNFPDRFSGHQFPNYSSELNVNALLLGDSALYLCASSLGSGPNQPQHFGDGTRLSIL.